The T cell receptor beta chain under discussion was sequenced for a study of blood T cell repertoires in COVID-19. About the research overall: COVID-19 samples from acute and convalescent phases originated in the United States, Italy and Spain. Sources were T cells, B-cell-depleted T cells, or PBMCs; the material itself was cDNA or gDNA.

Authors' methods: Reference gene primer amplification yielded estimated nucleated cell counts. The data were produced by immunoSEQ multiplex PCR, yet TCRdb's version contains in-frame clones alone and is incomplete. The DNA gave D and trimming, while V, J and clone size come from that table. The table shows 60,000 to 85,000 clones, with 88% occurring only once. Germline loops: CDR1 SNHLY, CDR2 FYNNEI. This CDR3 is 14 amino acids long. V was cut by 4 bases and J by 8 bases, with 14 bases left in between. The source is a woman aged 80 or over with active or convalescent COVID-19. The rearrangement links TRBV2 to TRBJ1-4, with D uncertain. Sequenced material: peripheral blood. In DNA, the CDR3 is TGTGCCAGCAGTGGGTGGGGAGTAGGGGAAAAACTGTTTTTT. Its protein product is CASSGWGVGEKLFF.